These T cell receptor beta chains were read from a single sample in a study of shared clonotypes between healthy human individuals. Clones were read by immunoSEQ multiplex PCR, and TCRdb kept only the in-frame ones, dropping some. The profile shows approximately 1.5 million clones, around 98.5% of them singletons. The sample taken for sequencing was naive CD4+ T cells sorted from blood. These receptors were taken from a man aged 25-40 years in good health. Both conserved end residues are part of each CDR3. The D gene is left open where the match is weak. Expanded clones are given a class, and other clones once, few, many or no size at all.

CASSRGAPSNQPQHF | TGTGCCAGCTCGCGGGGGGCACCGAGCAATCAGCCCCAGCATTTT | NA | NA | TRBJ1-5 | TRBV19
CASSGRVSGRETQYF | TGTGCCAGCAGCGGCAGGGTTAGCGGGCGCGAGACCCAGTACTTC | NA | TRBD2 | TRBJ2-5 | TRBV5-5
CASSLWGQGSGANVLTF | TGCGCCAGCAGCTTGTGGGGACAGGGTTCCGGGGCCAACGTCCTGACTTTC | NA | TRBD1 | TRBJ2-6 | TRBV5-1
CASSPPARTDTQYF | TGTGCCAGCTCACCACCGGCTCGCACAGATACGCAGTATTTT | NA | NA | TRBJ2-3 | TRBV18
CASRAPEGYGKLFF | TGTGCCAGCAGGGCCCCAGAGGGGTATGGAAAACTGTTTTTT | NA | NA | TRBJ1-4 | TRBV6-5
CASSETSGKGHEQFF | TGTGCCAGCAGTGAAACTAGCGGGAAGGGCCATGAGCAGTTCTTC | NA | TRBD2 | TRBJ2-1 | TRBV25-1
CSALRDFRRGSGTEAFF | TGCAGCGCCCTGAGGGACTTCCGCAGGGGGTCGGGGACTGAAGCTTTCTTT | NA | TRBD1 | TRBJ1-1 | TRBV29-1
CASSSTSAYTEAFF | TGTGCCAGCAGCTCCACCTCGGCGTACACTGAAGCTTTCTTT | once | NA | TRBJ1-1 | TRBV9
CASSLGPLRTQYF | TGTGCCAGCAGCTTAGGACCTTTACGGACGCAGTATTTT | once | NA | TRBJ2-3 | TRBV7-3
CASSLAVSFDPDTQVPSNPYEQYF | TGTGCCAGCAGCTTAGCGGTCAGTTTTGATCCCGACACCCAAGTGCCCTCAAATCCCTACGAGCAGTACTTC | NA | NA | TRBJ2-7 | TRBV13
CASSVVAGGLQETQYF | TGTGCCAGCAGCGTAGTGGCGGGAGGGTTGCAAGAGACCCAGTACTTC | NA | TRBD2 | TRBJ2-5 | TRBV9
CASSLVWTGEAFF | TGTGCCAGCAGCTTAGTGTGGACGGGTGAAGCTTTCTTT | NA | NA | TRBJ1-1 | TRBV11-2
CATSRDFVNYGYTF | TGTGCCACCAGCAGAGATTTCGTTAACTATGGCTACACCTTC | NA | NA | TRBJ1-2 | TRBV15
CASSLVSGSSYEQYF | TGTGCCAGTAGTCTCGTTAGCGGAAGCTCCTACGAGCAGTACTTC | NA | NA | TRBJ2-7 | TRBV19
CASSFGRVINEKLFF | TGCGCCAGCAGCTTTGGCAGGGTGATTAATGAAAAACTGTTTTTT | NA | NA | TRBJ1-4 | TRBV5-1
CAISPGGGSASSTDTQYF | TGTGCCATCAGCCCCGGGGGCGGGAGTGCGTCTAGCACAGATACGCAGTATTTT | NA | NA | TRBJ2-3 | TRBV10-3
CASSILGESSYNEQFF | TGTGCCAGCTCAATCCTCGGGGAGAGCTCCTACAATGAGCAGTTCTTC | NA | NA | TRBJ2-1 | TRBV7-8
CSVQENYEQYF | TGCAGCGTACAGGAAAACTACGAGCAGTACTTC | NA | NA | TRBJ2-7 | TRBV29-1
CASSLKGRGQYEQYF | TGCGCCAGCAGCCTTAAAGGGAGGGGGCAATACGAGCAGTACTTC | NA | NA | TRBJ2-7 | TRBV5-1
CASSDVGLAGGNEQFF | TGTGCCAGCAGTGACGTGGGACTAGCGGGAGGCAATGAGCAGTTCTTC | NA | TRBD2 | TRBJ2-1 | TRBV2
CASSLETGVSYEQYF | TGTGCCAGCAGCTTGGAGACAGGGGTCTCCTACGAGCAGTACTTC | NA | TRBD1 | TRBJ2-7 | TRBV5-5
CATSRDRGAINEQFF | TGTGCCACCAGCAGAGACAGGGGCGCGATCAATGAGCAGTTCTTC | NA | NA | TRBJ2-1 | TRBV15
CAISRQGRDSNQPQHF | TGTGCCATCAGTAGACAGGGTAGGGATAGCAATCAGCCCCAGCATTTT | NA | TRBD1 | TRBJ1-5 | TRBV10-3
CASSPGGSSGNTIYF | TGTGCCAGCTCCCCAGGGGGGAGCTCTGGAAACACCATATATTTT | NA | TRBD1 | TRBJ1-3 | TRBV18
CASSKRDRGTNEQFF | TGTGCCAGTAGTAAGCGGGACAGGGGTACGAATGAGCAGTTCTTC | NA | TRBD1 | TRBJ2-1 | TRBV19
CAIRTGGAWGTEAFF | TGTGCCATCAGAACAGGAGGGGCGTGGGGGACTGAAGCTTTCTTT | NA | NA | TRBJ1-1 | TRBV10-3
CASSLGLAGVAEQFF | TGTGCCAGCAGCCTGGGACTAGCGGGAGTAGCTGAGCAGTTCTTC | NA | TRBD2 | TRBJ2-1 | TRBV5-6
CASSLDRGQPQHF | TGTGCCAGCAGCTTAGATAGGGGTCAGCCCCAGCATTTT | NA | NA | TRBJ1-5 | TRBV11-2
CATSRDARGRTDTQYF | TGTGCCACCAGCAGAGATGCCAGGGGGCGAACAGATACGCAGTATTTT | NA | TRBD1 | TRBJ2-3 | TRBV15
CASSYLGSPNTGELFF | TGTGCCAGCAGCTACCTCGGATCTCCGAACACCGGGGAGCTGTTTTTT | NA | NA | TRBJ2-2 | TRBV9
CASSVAGGISRDEQYF | TGTGCCAGCAGTGTTGCGGGAGGTATAAGTAGGGACGAGCAGTACTTC | NA | TRBD2 | TRBJ2-7 | TRBV25-1
CATSNRQRLETQYF | TGTGCCACCAGCAATCGACAGCGACTGGAGACCCAGTACTTC | once | NA | TRBJ2-5 | TRBV15
CAMGEGLAAYNEQFF | TGTGCCATGGGAGAGGGTCTAGCGGCCTACAATGAGCAGTTCTTC | NA | TRBD2 | TRBJ2-1 | TRBV10-3
CASSLGTKVFNEQFF | TGTGCCAGCAGCTTAGGGACCAAAGTATTCAATGAGCAGTTCTTC | NA | NA | TRBJ2-1 | TRBV11-2
CASSFRILVASRGIQYF | TGTGCCAGCAGTTTCCGGATTCTAGTAGCATCCCGGGGGATTCAGTACTTC | NA | NA | TRBJ2-4 | TRBV28
CASSYSRQGGDTF | TGTGCCAGCAGTTACTCCCGGCAGGGGGGGGACACCTTC | NA | TRBD1 | TRBJ1-2 | TRBV6-5
CASSLSGANVLTF | TGCGCCAGCAGCTTGTCAGGGGCCAACGTCCTGACTTTC | NA | NA | TRBJ2-6 | TRBV5-1
CASSTRTSGRTSTDTQYF | TGTGCCAGCAGCACTAGGACTAGCGGGAGGACTAGCACAGATACGCAGTATTTT | NA | TRBD2 | TRBJ2-3 | TRBV9
CASSQVLAGEQYF | TGTGCCAGCAGCCAAGTCCTAGCGGGAGAGCAGTACTTC | NA | TRBD2 | TRBJ2-7 | TRBV14
CASSLSSAGENTGELFF | TGTGCCAGCAGCCTATCATCAGCGGGAGAAAACACCGGGGAGCTGTTTTTT | NA | TRBD2 | TRBJ2-2 | TRBV14
CASSPLEAKDTYEQYF | TGTGCCAGCAGCCCCCTCGAGGCGAAGGACACATACGAGCAGTACTTC | NA | NA | TRBJ2-7 | TRBV7-9
CAISRDRDTDTQYF | TGTGCCATCAGCCGGGATAGGGACACAGATACGCAGTATTTT | NA | NA | TRBJ2-3 | TRBV10-3